Listed below are T cell receptor beta chains from one sample, sequenced in a study of Ad26.COV2.S vaccination and SARS-CoV-2 variants. Profiled with immunoSEQ multiplex PCR; TCRdb holds only in-frame clones, not every one. This repertoire shows fewer than 400,000 clones, roughly 90% found once; its top ten account for 4.5% to 7%. Source: peripheral blood, taken in a trial of Ad26.COV2.S vaccine versus placebo. The source of these receptors is a person between 18 and 59 years old who received the Ad26.COV2.S COVID-19 vaccine or a placebo. Each CDR3 is given with its conserved first and last residue. D genes are given only for firm matches. A row's size may be missing; if present it is once, few, many or a size class.

clone size: once; D gene: -; J gene: TRBJ1-4; V gene: TRBV19; CDR3 protein: CASTSPQELFF; CDR3 DNA: TGTGCCAGTACCTCACCCCAGGAACTGTTTTTT
clone size: -; D gene: -; J gene: TRBJ1-5; V gene: TRBV11-2; CDR3 protein: CASSASAPSLSNQPQHF; CDR3 DNA: TGTGCCAGCAGCGCGTCCGCCCCATCACTTAGCAATCAGCCCCAGCATTTT
clone size: -; D gene: TRBD2; J gene: TRBJ2-3; V gene: TRBV5-1; CDR3 protein: CASSSIAGGTDTQYF; CDR3 DNA: TGCGCCAGCAGCTCGATAGCGGGGGGCACAGATACGCAGTATTTT
clone size: -; D gene: TRBD1; J gene: TRBJ1-2; V gene: TRBV20-1; CDR3 protein: CSASGGQFPYGYTF; CDR3 DNA: TGCAGTGCTAGTGGGGGACAGTTCCCCTATGGCTACACCTTC
clone size: -; D gene: -; J gene: TRBJ1-2; V gene: TRBV18; CDR3 protein: CASSPELTANYGYTF; CDR3 DNA: TGTGCCAGCTCACCCGAACTGACAGCTAACTATGGCTACACCTTC
clone size: -; D gene: -; J gene: TRBJ2-3; V gene: TRBV11-3; CDR3 protein: CASSSKSTDLTDTQYF; CDR3 DNA: TGTGCCAGCAGCTCAAAATCAACGGACCTAACAGATACGCAGTATTTT
clone size: -; D gene: TRBD1; J gene: TRBJ2-4; V gene: TRBV6-2/TRBV6-3; CDR3 protein: CASSSRDRGLDIQYF; CDR3 DNA: TGTGCCAGCAGTTCCCGGGACAGGGGGCTCGACATTCAGTACTTC
clone size: -; D gene: TRBD1; J gene: TRBJ1-2; V gene: TRBV6-5; CDR3 protein: CASSYRTGTGGYGYTF; CDR3 DNA: TGTGCCAGCAGTTACCGTACCGGGACAGGGGGCTATGGCTACACCTTC
clone size: -; D gene: TRBD1; J gene: TRBJ2-7; V gene: TRBV14; CDR3 protein: CASSPPRGPYEQYF; CDR3 DNA: TGTGCCAGCAGCCCGCCTAGGGGGCCCTACGAGCAGTACTTC
clone size: -; D gene: -; J gene: TRBJ1-2; V gene: TRBV5-1; CDR3 protein: CASSLGTGRSYGYTF; CDR3 DNA: TGCGCCAGCAGCTTGGGGACGGGCCGATCTTATGGCTACACCTTC
clone size: -; D gene: -; J gene: TRBJ1-2; V gene: TRBV27; CDR3 protein: CASSPIPDYGYTF; CDR3 DNA: TGTGCCAGCAGCCCCATCCCGGACTATGGCTACACCTTC
clone size: -; D gene: -; J gene: TRBJ1-4; V gene: TRBV4-2; CDR3 protein: CASSQVAGIIPTNEKLFF; CDR3 DNA: TGTGCCAGCAGCCAAGTGGCAGGGATAATCCCAACTAATGAAAAACTGTTTTTT
clone size: -; D gene: TRBD2; J gene: TRBJ2-7; V gene: TRBV7-2; CDR3 protein: CASSLALPGGTYEQYF; CDR3 DNA: TGTGCCAGCAGCTTAGCGTTACCGGGGGGTACCTACGAGCAGTACTTC
clone size: once; D gene: TRBD2; J gene: TRBJ2-5; V gene: TRBV4-1; CDR3 protein: CASSPTSGYQETQYF; CDR3 DNA: TGCGCCAGCAGCCCGACTAGCGGGTACCAAGAGACCCAGTACTTC
clone size: -; D gene: TRBD1; J gene: TRBJ1-2; V gene: TRBV19; CDR3 protein: CASSNTGVYGYTF; CDR3 DNA: TGTGCCAGTAGTAATACAGGGGTATATGGCTACACCTTC
clone size: -; D gene: TRBD1; J gene: TRBJ1-2; V gene: TRBV2; CDR3 protein: CASSQRQGANTF; CDR3 DNA: TGTGCCAGCAGTCAGAGACAGGGGGCAAACACCTTC
clone size: once; D gene: -; J gene: TRBJ1-2; V gene: TRBV10-3; CDR3 protein: CAIKLETANYGYTF; CDR3 DNA: TGTGCCATCAAACTGGAGACGGCGAACTATGGCTACACCTTC
clone size: -; D gene: TRBD1; J gene: TRBJ2-2; V gene: TRBV5-4; CDR3 protein: CASSAGDRDTGELFF; CDR3 DNA: TGTGCCAGCAGCGCCGGCGACAGGGACACCGGGGAGCTGTTTTTT